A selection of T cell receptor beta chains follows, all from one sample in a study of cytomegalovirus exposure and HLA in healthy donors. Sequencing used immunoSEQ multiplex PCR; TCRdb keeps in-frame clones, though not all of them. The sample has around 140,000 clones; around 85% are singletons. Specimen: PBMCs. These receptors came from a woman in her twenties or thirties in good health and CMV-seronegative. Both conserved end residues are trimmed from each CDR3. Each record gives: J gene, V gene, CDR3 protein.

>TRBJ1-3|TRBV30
AWSVQTGPGNTIY
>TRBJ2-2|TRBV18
ASSPGQGISGELF
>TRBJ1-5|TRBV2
ASSSGTGIHQPQH
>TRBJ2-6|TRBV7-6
ASSRGTGGSGANVLT
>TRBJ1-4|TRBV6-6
ASSYSRDRRGEKLF
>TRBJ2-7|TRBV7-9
ASSFSRQGYEQY
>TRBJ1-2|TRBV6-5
ANTPSGNYGYT
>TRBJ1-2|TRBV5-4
ASSDYGTGGADYGYT
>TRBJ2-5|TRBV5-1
ASSFFETQY
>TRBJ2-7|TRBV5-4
ASSPWTSGPVEQY
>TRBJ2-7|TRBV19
ATQSRTSGGYEQY
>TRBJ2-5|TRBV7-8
ASSPSGGTGGLETQY
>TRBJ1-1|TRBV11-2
ASSLGTGRGAF
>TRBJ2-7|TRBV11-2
ASSLRVLY
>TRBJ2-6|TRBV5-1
ASSVGQLGANVLT
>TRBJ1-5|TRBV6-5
ASSPGHLGNQPQH
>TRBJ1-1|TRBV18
ASSQTSIRAEAF
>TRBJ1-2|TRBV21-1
ASSRNGRGDYGYT
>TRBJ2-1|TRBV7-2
ASSERLPSSYNEQF
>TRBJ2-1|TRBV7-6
ASSLTRAGVGNEQF
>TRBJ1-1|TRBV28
ASSLGQGFRTEAF
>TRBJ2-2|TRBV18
ASSPTWTSTNTGELF
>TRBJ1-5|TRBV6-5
ASSYAGTGQPQH
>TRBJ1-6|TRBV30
ACNPPSGARNSPLH
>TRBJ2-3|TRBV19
ASSIDRVGGDTQY
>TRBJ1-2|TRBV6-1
ASSERWAFNLHNYGYT
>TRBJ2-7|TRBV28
ASSHNRFKQY
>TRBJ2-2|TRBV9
ASSATVTGELF
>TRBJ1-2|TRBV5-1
ASSLGDRGHGYT
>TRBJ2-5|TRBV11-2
ASSSTGRVTQY
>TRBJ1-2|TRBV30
AWSVPGLGGYT
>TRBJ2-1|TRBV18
ASSKAGVRNYNEQF
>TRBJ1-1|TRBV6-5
ASSYQTGFTEAF
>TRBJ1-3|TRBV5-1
ASSLVAGGQGTIY
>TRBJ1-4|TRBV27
ASRRTGSSEKLF
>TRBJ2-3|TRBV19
ASSPITSTDTQY
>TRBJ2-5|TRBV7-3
ASSPTGQSQETQY
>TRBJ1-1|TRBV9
ASSPKQGFTEAF
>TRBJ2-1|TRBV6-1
ASSSGQYNEQF
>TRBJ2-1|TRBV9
ASSVVAFGGEQF
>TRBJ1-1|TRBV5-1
ASSLVGGNTEAF
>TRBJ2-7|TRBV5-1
ASSPRQGSYEQY